These 17 T cell receptor beta chains originate from one sample sequenced in a study of CD8 T cells in Susac syndrome. RNA totalling about 0.45 to 1 ug underwent reverse transcription with random hexamers. Each CDR3 protein is one row after TCRdb ran MiXCR on the immunoSEQ multiplex PCR reads. In the table there are about 160,000 distinct CDR3 sequences, over 85% of which are singletons. The material sequenced was CD4+ T cells from PBMCs. The receptor source for this set is a human donor in good health.

Here the CDR3 reads CASSHGEGGYGYTF. CDR3 DNA: TGTGCCAGCAGCCACGGGGAAGGAGGCTATGGCTACACCTTC. The gene calls are TRBV6-6 and TRBJ1-2; no definite D call. This CDR3 has 14 amino acids. The germline gives CDR1 MNHNY, CDR2 SVGAGI (reference sequence). The V gene lost 6 bases and the J gene lost 4 bases, with 15 bases spanning the gap.

The chain has TRBV2 and TRBJ1-2; TRBD1 agrees at 7 bases. The CDR3 runs 14 residues. Per the germline V gene, CDR1 is SNHLY and CDR2 is FYNNEI. V lost 7 bases and J lost 8; bases outside the gene matches: 13. This CDR3 reads CASKVRGQSEGYTF. CDR3 nucleotide sequence: TGTGCCAGCAAAGTAAGGGGGCAATCGGAAGGCTACACCTTC.

This clonotype was counted once. V usage is TRBV18 and J usage is TRBJ2-3; D is unresolved. The germline V and J ends were trimmed by 3 bases and 5 bases, with 12 bases remaining between them. The CDR3 covers 14 residues. Germline CDR1 reads KGHSH; CDR2 reads LQKENI. CDR3 bases: TGTGCCAGCTCACCGGAGTCTGCTGGAGATACGCAGTATTTT. Residues: CASSPESAGDTQYF.

This clonotype was detected only a few times. The chain employs TRBV3-1 and TRBJ1-1, with no clear D. The germline V and J ends were trimmed by 3 bases and 1 base, with 6 bases remaining between them. CDR1 LGHDT and CDR2 YNNKEL come from the germline V gene (reference sequence). This CDR3 comprises 13 residues. This chain's CDR3 is CASSQGPNTEAFF. DNA of the CDR3: TGTGCCAGCAGCCAGGGCCCGAACACTGAAGCTTTCTTT. Full variable domain (outside the CDR3, taken from reference TRBV3-1 and TRBJ1-1): DTAVSQTPKYLVTQMGNDKSIKCEQNLGHDTMYWYKQDSKKFLKIMFSYNNKELIINETVPNRFSPKSPDKAHLNLHINSLELGDSAVYFCASSQGPNTEAFFGQGTRLTVV.

The chain links TRBV14 to TRBJ2-5; tentatively, D is TRBD2 (5 bases). V was clipped by 4 bases and J by 1 base, with 19 bases between them. CDR1 and CDR2 from the germline V gene are SGHDN and FVKESK. The CDR3 is 17 amino acids. The CDR3 spells CASSPQRSPALQETQYF. CDR3 in DNA: TGTGCCAGCAGCCCTCAGCGGAGCCCGGCCCTCCAAGAGACCCAGTACTTC.

The chain couples TRBV27 to TRBJ1-1; possible D gene TRBD1, 6 bases. The germline V gene encodes CDR1 MNHEY and CDR2 SMNVEV (reference sequence). The CDR3 has 18 amino acids. Trimming took off 5 bases at V and 0 bases at J, with 22 bases between the two ends. The DNA for the CDR3 is TGTGCCAGCAGTCGCCTGACAGGCCCCCTTACTATGAACACTGAAGCTTTCTTT. It specifies CASSRLTGPLTMNTEAFF.

The table lists this clonotype with a few counts. V usage is TRBV7-2 and J usage is TRBJ1-5; possible D gene TRBD1, 5 bases. The germline V gene has CDR1 SGHTA and CDR2 FQGNSA. The CDR3 is 16 residues long. Trimming pared 1 base from V and 1 base from J, leaving 11 bases between. This CDR3 reads CASSLVGGGSNQPQHF. CDR3 nucleotide sequence: TGTGCCAGCAGCTTAGTGGGGGGAGGGAGCAATCAGCCCCAGCATTTT.

This sequence joins TRBV20-1 and TRBJ2-5; D remains ambiguous. V lost 3 bases and J 3 bases, leaving 8 bases between the germline ends. Germline loops: CDR1 DFQATT, CDR2 SNEGSKA (reference sequence). The CDR3 is 12 residues long. The CDR3 protein is CSASAPEETQYF. The CDR3 DNA reads TGCAGTGCTAGCGCACCCGAAGAGACCCAGTACTTC.

The chain has TRBV19 and TRBJ1-5; TRBD1 matches at 10 bases. V was pared by 9 bases and J by 6 bases, with 8 bases of the junction left unmatched. This CDR3 has 14 residues. Germline V gene data show CDR1 as LNHDA and CDR2 as SQIVND (reference sequence). DNA of the CDR3: TGTGCCAGCTGGGACAGGGGAATCGGTCAGCCCCAGCATTTT. Translated: CASWDRGIGQPQHF.

This chain joins TRBV7-9 and TRBJ1-1, with 10 bases that match TRBD1. The CDR3 runs to 14 residues. Trimming at V came to 9 bases and at J to 4 bases, leaving 8 bases not matched to a gene. The germline gives CDR1 SEHNR, CDR2 FQNEAQ (reference sequence). CDR3 region: CASSFRDRGTEAFF. Written as DNA, the CDR3 is TGTGCCAGTAGTTTCCGGGACAGGGGCACTGAAGCTTTCTTT.

This clonotype came up once. This sequence joins TRBV2 and TRBJ2-7, with D unresolved. CDR1 SNHLY and CDR2 FYNNEI come from the germline V gene. Trimming left V 4 bases short and J 1 base short, with 14 bases between. This CDR3 spans 15 amino acids. CDR3 nucleotides: TGTGCCAGCAGTGTGTTGGCCCGAGGATCCTACGAGCAGTACTTC. Its translation is CASSVLARGSYEQYF.

The chain joins TRBV15 to TRBJ1-1, with 7 bases aligning to TRBD1. CDR1 and CDR2 (germline): LNHNV, YYDKDF (reference sequence). This CDR3 spans 16 amino acids. V lost 3 bases, J lost 3 bases, and 10 bases stayed unmatched. The CDR3 sequence is CATSRGPGTADTEAFF. CDR3 in DNA: TGTGCCACCAGCAGGGGTCCCGGGACAGCAGACACTGAAGCTTTCTTT.

V and J are TRBV7-8 and TRBJ2-3; 7 nucleotides agree with TRBD2. Germline-derived CDR1 and CDR2 are SGHVS and FQNEAQ. V lost 2 bases and J lost 2; bases outside the gene matches: 7. The CDR3 has 16 amino acids. For the CDR3, the DNA is TGTGCCAGCAGCTTACTTCGCGGGGGATACACAGATACGCAGTATTTT. Translating it yields CASSLLRGGYTDTQYF.

This clonotype was detected only a few times. This chain links TRBV6-1 with TRBJ2-7; D not resolved. The germline V gene encodes CDR1 MNHNS and CDR2 SASEGT. The CDR3 runs to 12 residues. With 7 bases removed from V and 0 bases from J, the gap between germline ends came to 7 bases. CDR3 bases: TGTGCCAGCACGCAGAGCTCCTACGAGCAGTACTTC. Residues: CASTQSSYEQYF.

The V and J genes are TRBV14 and TRBJ2-5; D may correspond to TRBD1 or TRBD2 (5 bases each). The V gene lost 3 bases and the J gene lost 4 bases, with 12 bases spanning the gap. Per the germline V gene, CDR1 is SGHDN and CDR2 is FVKESK. This CDR3 region has 14 residues. CDR3 in amino acids: CASSHRDGLETQYF. DNA of the CDR3: TGTGCCAGCAGCCACCGGGACGGATTAGAGACCCAGTACTTC. Variable domain in full (rest from reference TRBV14 and TRBJ2-5): EAGVTQFPSHSVIEKGQTVTLRCDPISGHDNLYWYRRVMGKEIKFLLHFVKESKQDESGMPNNRFLAERTGGTYSTLKVQPAELEDSGVYFCASSHRDGLETQYFGPGTRLLVL.

This sequence joins TRBV6-5 and TRBJ2-3, with 7 bases fitting TRBD2. CDR1 and CDR2 from the germline V gene are MNHEY and SVGAGI. Trimming removed 2 bases from V and 2 bases from J; junction bases left unmatched: 7. The CDR3 has 16 amino acids. The CDR3 region has the DNA TGTGCCAGCAGTTACGGCCGGGACTACTACACAGATACGCAGTATTTT. Translating it yields CASSYGRDYYTDTQYF.

The chain uses TRBV2 and TRBJ2-1, with TRBD2 identical over 8 bases. This CDR3 comprises 20 residues. V lost 6 bases to trimming and J lost 7 bases; unmatched junction nucleotides: 26. Germline V CDR1 and CDR2: SNHLY, FYNNEI. The CDR3 region is CASRSRGSGYVQRGTNEQFF. CDR3 nucleotide sequence: TGTGCCAGCAGGAGTAGAGGGAGCGGGTATGTCCAGCGGGGGACGAATGAGCAGTTCTTC.